The present TCR beta chain was sequenced within a study of regulatory T cells in long-lasting Graves disease. The CDR3 has 15 amino acids. CDR1 LGHDT and CDR2 YNNKEL come from the germline V gene (reference sequence). The study's findings and limits: Persistent disease was characterized by preferential usage of TRBV28, TRBJ1-2 and TRBJ2-5.

In regard to this clonotype: Its target is not known. A much larger clone lies a single base off, so this may be a read error.

Building the TCR beta libraries relied on iRepertoire HTBI primers, and CDR3 regions underwent Arm-PCR. TCRdb re-derived calls from the multiplex PCR reads in MiXCR, one entry per CDR3 protein. The sample has over 350,000 distinct CDR3 sequences, 14% seen once. Time point denoted: newly diagnosed GD, antithyroid drugs for less than 3 months. RNA isolated from PBMCs was used to make the TCR library. This sample also appeared in a second study, on T cells in Graves' hyperthyroidism and ophthalmopathy.

J is TRBJ1-2 and V is TRBV3-1; no clear D. This receptor was taken from a woman aged 45 to 65 with Graves disease. This material consisted of peripheral blood mononuclear cells (PBMCs), taken at new diagnosis, from a patient treated with antithyroid drugs. The CDR3 nucleotides are TGTGCCAGCAGCAAAGATGTAGAATTTAACTATGGCTACACCTTC. It codes for CASSKDVEFNYGYTF.